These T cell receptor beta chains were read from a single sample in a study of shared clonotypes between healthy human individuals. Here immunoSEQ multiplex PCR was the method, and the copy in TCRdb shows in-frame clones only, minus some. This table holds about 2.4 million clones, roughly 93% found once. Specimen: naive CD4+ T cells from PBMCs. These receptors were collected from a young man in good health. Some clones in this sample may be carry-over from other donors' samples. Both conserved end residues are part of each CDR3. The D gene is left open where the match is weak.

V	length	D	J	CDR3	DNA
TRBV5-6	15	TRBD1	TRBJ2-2	CASSLRGLSTGELFF	TGTGCCAGCAGCTTGAGGGGGCTGAGCACCGGGGAGCTGTTTTTT
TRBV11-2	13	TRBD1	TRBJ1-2	CASSARQGSGYTF	TGTGCCAGCAGCGCCCGACAGGGTAGCGGCTACACCTTC
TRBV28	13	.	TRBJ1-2	CASTIPQDTGYTF	TGTGCCAGCACCATCCCCCAGGACACTGGCTACACCTTC
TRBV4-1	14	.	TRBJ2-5	CASSPLRAAETQYF	TGCGCCAGCAGCCCCTTGCGAGCTGCTGAGACCCAGTACTTC
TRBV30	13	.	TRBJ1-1	CAWSVRAGTEAFF	TGTGCCTGGAGTGTAAGGGCGGGCACTGAAGCTTTCTTT
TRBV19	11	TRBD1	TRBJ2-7	CASSNRGEQYF	TGTGCCAGTAGTAACAGGGGCGAGCAGTACTTC
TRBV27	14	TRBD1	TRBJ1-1	CASSLNRGGTEAFF	TGTGCCAGCAGTTTAAACAGGGGGGGGACTGAAGCTTTCTTT
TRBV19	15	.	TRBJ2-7	CASSPQLAGVGEQYF	TGTGCCAGTAGTCCACAACTAGCCGGGGTGGGTGAGCAGTACTTC
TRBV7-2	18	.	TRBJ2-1	CASSTQLLGLGTYNEQFF	TGTGCCAGCAGCACCCAGCTACTAGGTTTGGGGACCTACAATGAGCAGTTCTTC
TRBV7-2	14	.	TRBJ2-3	CASSEGHRTDTQYF	TGTGCCAGCAGCGAGGGACACCGCACAGATACGCAGTATTTT